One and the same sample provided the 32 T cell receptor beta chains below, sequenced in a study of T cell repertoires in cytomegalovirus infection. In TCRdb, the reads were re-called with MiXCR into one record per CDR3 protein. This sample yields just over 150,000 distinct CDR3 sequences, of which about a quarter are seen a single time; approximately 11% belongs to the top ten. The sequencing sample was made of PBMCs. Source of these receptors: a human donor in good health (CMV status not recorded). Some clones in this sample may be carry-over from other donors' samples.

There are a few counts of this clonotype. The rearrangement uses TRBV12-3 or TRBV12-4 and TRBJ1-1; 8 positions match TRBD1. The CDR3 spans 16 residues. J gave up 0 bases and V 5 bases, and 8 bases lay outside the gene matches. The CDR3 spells CASSPRPGQVNTEAFF. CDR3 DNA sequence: TGTGCCAGCAGTCCCCGACCGGGACAGGTGAACACTGAAGCTTTCTTT.

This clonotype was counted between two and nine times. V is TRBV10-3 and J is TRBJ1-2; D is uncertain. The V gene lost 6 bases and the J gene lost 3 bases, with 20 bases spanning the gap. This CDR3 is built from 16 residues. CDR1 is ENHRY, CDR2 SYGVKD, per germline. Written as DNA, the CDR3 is TGTGCCATCAGAGCCAGAGAAACCACACCAGACTATGGCTACACCTTC. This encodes CAIRARETTPDYGYTF.

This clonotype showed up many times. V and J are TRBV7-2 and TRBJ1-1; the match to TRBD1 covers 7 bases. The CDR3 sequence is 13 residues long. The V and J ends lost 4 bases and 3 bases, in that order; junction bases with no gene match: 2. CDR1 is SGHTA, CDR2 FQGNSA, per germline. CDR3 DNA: TGTGCCAGCAGCTCAGACAGGGACACTGAAGCTTTCTTT. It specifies CASSSDRDTEAFF.

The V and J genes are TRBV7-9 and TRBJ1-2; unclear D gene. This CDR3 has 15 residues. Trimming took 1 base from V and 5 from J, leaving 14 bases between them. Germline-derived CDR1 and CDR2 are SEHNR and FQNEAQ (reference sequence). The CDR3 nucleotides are TGTGCCAGCAGCTTAGAGTTGGGGTCAGCTTATGGCTACACCTTC. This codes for CASSLELGSAYGYTF.

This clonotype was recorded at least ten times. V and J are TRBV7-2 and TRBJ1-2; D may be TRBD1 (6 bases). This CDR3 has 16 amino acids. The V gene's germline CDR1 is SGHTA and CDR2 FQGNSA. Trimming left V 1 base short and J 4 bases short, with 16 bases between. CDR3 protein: CASSLEARGAGYGYTF. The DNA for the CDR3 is TGTGCCAGCAGCTTAGAGGCACGGGGGGCGGGCTATGGCTACACCTTC.

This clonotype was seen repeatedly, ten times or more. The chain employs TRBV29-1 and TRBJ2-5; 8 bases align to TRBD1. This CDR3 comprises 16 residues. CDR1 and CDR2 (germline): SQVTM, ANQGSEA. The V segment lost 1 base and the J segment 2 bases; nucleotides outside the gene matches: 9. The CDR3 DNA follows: TGCAGCGTTGAAGGAGGCGTGGACAGGGTACAAGAGACCCAGTACTTC. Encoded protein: CSVEGGVDRVQETQYF.

The CDR3, as DNA: TGTGCCAGCAGCCCCAGCCGGGGTTGGGACACAGATACGCAGTATTTT. It yields the protein CASSPSRGWDTDTQYF. The V and J genes are TRBV7-2 and TRBJ2-3, with D possibly TRBD2 on 5 matching bases. The V gene's germline CDR1 is SGHTA and CDR2 FQGNSA. The CDR3 has 16 residues. Trimming stripped 5 bases from V and 2 bases from J, with 17 bases between.

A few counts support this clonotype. The CDR3 protein is CASSSMGQAIYGYTF. CDR3 sequence (DNA): TGTGCCAGCAGCTCGATGGGACAGGCAATTTATGGCTACACCTTC. J is TRBJ1-2 and V is TRBV5-4, with 8 bases that match TRBD1. J was trimmed by 5 bases and V by 3 bases; bases with no gene match: 9. Per the germline V gene, CDR1 is SGHNT and CDR2 is YYREEE (reference sequence). This CDR3 comprises 15 residues. The whole variable domain, remainder taken from reference TRBV5-4 and TRBJ1-2, is ETGVTQSPTHLIKTRGQQVTLRCSSQSGHNTVSWYQQALGQGPQFIFQYYREEENGRGNFPPRFSGLQFPNYSSELNVNALELDDSALYLCASSSMGQAIYGYTFGSGTRLTVV.

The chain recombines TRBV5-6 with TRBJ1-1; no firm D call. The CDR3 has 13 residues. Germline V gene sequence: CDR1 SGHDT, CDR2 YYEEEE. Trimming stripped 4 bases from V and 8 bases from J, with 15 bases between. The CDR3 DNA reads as TGTGCCAGCAGCCCAGGACGAAAAAAAGAAGCTTTCTTT. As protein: CASSPGRKKEAFF.

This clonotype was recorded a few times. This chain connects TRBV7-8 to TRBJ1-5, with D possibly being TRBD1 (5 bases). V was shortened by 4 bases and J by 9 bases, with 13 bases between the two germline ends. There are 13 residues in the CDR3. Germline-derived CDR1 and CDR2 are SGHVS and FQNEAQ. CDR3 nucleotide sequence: TGTGCCAGCAGCTATCAGGGAGCCCCGCCCCAGCATTTT. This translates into CASSYQGAPPQHF.

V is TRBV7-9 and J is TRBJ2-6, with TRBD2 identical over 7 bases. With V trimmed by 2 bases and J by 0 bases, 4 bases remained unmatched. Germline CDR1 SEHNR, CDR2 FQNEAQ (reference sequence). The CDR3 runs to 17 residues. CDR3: CASSLRGESSGANVLTF. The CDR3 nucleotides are TGTGCCAGCAGCTTACGGGGGGAAAGCTCTGGGGCCAACGTCCTGACTTTC.

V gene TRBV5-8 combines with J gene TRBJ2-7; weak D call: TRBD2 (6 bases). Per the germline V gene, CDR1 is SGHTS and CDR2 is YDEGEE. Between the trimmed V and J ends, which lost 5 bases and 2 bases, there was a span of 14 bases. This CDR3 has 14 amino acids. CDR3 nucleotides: TGTGCCAGCAGAAGGAGGGGCCAAGCCTACGAGCAGTACTTC. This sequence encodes CASRRRGQAYEQYF.

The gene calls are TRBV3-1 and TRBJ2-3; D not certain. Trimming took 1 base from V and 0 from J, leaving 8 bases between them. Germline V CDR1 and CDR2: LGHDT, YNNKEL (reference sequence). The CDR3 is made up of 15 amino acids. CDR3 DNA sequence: TGTGCCAGCAGCCAAGGAGTTACTAGCACAGATACGCAGTATTTT. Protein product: CASSQGVTSTDTQYF.

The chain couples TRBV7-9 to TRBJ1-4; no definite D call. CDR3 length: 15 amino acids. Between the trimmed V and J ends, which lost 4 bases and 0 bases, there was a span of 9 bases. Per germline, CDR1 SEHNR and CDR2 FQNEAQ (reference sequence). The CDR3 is CASSSGVTTNEKLFF. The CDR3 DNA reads TGTGCCAGCAGCTCCGGGGTTACAACTAATGAAAAACTGTTTTTT. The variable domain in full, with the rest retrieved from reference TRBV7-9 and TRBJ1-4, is DTGVSQNPRHKITKRGQNVTFRCDPISEHNRLYWYRQTLGQGPEFLTYFQNEAQLEKSRLLSDRFSAERPKGSFSTLEIQRTEQGDSAMYLCASSSGVTTNEKLFFGSGTQLSVL.

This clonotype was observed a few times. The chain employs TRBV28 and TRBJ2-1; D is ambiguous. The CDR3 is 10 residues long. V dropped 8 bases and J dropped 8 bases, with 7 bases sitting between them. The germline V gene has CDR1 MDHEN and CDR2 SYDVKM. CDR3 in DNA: TGTGCCAGCCAAGCCGATGAGCAGTTCTTC. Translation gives CASQADEQFF.

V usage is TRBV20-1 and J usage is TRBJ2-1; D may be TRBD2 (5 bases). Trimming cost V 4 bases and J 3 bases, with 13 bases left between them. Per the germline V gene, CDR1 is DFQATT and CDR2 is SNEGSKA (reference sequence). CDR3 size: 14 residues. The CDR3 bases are TGCAGTGCTACAGGACTCGCCTACTACAATGAGCAGTTCTTC. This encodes CSATGLAYYNEQFF.

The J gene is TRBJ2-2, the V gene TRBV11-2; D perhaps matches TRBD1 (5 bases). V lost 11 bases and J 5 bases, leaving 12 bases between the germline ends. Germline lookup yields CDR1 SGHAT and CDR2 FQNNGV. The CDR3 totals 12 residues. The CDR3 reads CAGRGETGELFF. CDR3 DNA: TGTGCCGGTAGGGGTGAGACCGGGGAGCTGTTTTTT.

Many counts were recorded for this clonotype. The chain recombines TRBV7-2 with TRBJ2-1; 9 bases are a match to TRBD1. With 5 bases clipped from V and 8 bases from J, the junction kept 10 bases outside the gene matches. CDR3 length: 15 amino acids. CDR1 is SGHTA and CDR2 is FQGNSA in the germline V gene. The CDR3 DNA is TGTGCCAGCAGCCACCCGGGACAGGGTTTCTATGAGCAGTTCTTC. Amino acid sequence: CASSHPGQGFYEQFF.

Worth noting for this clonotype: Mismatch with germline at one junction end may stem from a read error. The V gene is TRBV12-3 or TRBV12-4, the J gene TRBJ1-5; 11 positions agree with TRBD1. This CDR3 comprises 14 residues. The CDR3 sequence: CANSLGQGVQPQHF. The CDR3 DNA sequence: TGTGCCAACAGTTTGGGACAGGGGGTTCAGCCCCAGCATTTT.

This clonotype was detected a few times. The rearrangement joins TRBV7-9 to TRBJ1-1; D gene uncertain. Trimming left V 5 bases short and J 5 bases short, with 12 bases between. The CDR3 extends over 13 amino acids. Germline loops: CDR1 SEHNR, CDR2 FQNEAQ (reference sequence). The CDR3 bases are TGTGCCAGCAGCAAGCCTGGAGGGACTGAAGCTTTCTTT. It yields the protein CASSKPGGTEAFF.

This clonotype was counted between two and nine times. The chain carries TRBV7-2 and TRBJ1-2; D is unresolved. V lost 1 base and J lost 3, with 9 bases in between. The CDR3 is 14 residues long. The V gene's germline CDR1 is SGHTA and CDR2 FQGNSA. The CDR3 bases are TGTGCCAGCAGCTTAGGACCGGGCGACTATGGCTACACCTTC. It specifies CASSLGPGDYGYTF.

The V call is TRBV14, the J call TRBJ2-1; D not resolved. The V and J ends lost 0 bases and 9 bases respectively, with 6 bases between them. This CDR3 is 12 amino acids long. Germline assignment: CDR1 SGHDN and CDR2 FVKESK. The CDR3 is CASSQEWAEQFF. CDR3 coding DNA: TGTGCCAGCAGCCAAGAGTGGGCTGAGCAGTTCTTC.

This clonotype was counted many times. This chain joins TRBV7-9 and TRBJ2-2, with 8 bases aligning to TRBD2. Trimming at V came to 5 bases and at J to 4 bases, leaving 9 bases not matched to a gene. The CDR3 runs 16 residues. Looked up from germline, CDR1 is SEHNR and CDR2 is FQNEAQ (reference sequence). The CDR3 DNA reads TGTGCCAGCAGCCCCCTTCGGCTAGCGGGCACCGGGGAGCTGTTTTTT. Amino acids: CASSPLRLAGTGELFF.

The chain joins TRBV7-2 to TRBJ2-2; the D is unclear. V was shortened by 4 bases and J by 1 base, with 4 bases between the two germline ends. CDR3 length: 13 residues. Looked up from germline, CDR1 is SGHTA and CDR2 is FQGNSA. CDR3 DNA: TGTGCCAGCAGCTCGGGGAACACCGGGGAGCTGTTTTTT. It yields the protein CASSSGNTGELFF.

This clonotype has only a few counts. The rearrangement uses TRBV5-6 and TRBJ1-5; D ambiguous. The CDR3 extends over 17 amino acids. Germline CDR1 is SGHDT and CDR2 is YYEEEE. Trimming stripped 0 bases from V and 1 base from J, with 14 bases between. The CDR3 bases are TGTGCCAGCAGCTTGGCCGCCAGCCCCCCAAGCAATCAGCCCCAGCATTTT. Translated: CASSLAASPPSNQPQHF.

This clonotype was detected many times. The CDR3: CASSLELIGGAYEQYF. CDR3 bases: TGTGCCAGCAGCTTGGAGCTAATAGGGGGGGCCTACGAGCAGTACTTC. The chain links TRBV7-2 to TRBJ2-7; the D gene is possibly TRBD2 (7 bases). CDR3 length: 16 amino acids. V lost 3 bases to trimming and J lost 2 bases, with 17 bases between them. Germline V gene lookup returns CDR1 SGHTA and CDR2 FQGNSA.

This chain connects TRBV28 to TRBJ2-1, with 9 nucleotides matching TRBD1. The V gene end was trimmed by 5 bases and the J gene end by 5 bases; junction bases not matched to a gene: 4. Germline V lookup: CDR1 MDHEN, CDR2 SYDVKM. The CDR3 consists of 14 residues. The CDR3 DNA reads TGTGCCAGCAGTGGGACAGGGCTTGACAATGAGCAGTTCTTC. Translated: CASSGTGLDNEQFF.

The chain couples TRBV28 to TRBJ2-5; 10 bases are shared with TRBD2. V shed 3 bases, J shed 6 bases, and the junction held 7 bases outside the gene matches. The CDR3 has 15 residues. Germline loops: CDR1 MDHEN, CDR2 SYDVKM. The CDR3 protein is CASSLERGGGQTQYF. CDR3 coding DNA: TGTGCCAGCAGTTTGGAGCGGGGGGGCGGACAGACCCAGTACTTC.

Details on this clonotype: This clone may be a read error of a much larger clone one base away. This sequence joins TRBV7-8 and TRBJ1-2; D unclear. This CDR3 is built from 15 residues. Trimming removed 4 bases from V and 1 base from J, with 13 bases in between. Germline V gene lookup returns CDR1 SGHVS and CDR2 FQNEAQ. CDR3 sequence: CASSSTTAVNYGYTF. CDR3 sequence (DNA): TGTGCCAGCAGCTCGACCACGGCAGTTAACTATGGCTACACCTTC.

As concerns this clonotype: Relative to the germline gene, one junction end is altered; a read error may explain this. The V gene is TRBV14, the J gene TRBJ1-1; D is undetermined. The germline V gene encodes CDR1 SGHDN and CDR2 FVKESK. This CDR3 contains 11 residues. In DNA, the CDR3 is TGTGCCAACAGCCAAACGCGAGAAGCTTTCTTT. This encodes CANSQTREAFF.

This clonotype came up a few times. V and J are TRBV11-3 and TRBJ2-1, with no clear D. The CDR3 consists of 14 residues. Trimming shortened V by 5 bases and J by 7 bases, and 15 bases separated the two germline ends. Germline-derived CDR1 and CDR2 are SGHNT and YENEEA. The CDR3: CASSLESSGNEQFF. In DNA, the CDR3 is TGTGCCAGCAGCCTCGAGAGCAGTGGTAATGAGCAGTTCTTC. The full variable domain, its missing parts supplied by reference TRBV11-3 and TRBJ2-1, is EAGVVQSPRYKIIEKKQPVAFWCNPISGHNTLYWYLQNLGQGPELLIRYENEEAVDDSQLPKDRFSAERLKGVDSTLKIQPAELGDSAVYLCASSLESSGNEQFFGPGTRLTVL.

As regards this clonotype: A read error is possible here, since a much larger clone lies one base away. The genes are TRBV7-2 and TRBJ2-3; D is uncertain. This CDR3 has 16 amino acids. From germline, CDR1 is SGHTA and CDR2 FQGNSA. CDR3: CASSFFPGTSTATQYF. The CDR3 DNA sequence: TGTGCCAGCAGCTTTTTTCCTGGCACTTCCACAGCTACGCAGTATTTT.